The present T cell receptor beta chain was sequenced within a study of cytomegalovirus exposure and HLA in healthy donors. General study results and limits: Reports state that TCR beta sequences accurately predicted most subjects' HLA-A and HLA-B alleles. Approximately 18,000 TCR beta sequences were associated with HLA alleles at 0.05 false discovery rate in a later analysis.

Germline assignment: CDR1 SEHNR and CDR2 FQNEAQ (reference sequence). The V segment lost 4 bases and the J segment 2 bases; nucleotides outside the gene matches: 5. This CDR3 has 16 residues. Both 60 Vbeta primers and 13 Jbeta primers went into the PCR. In the source study's methods: A later analysis counted some 87 million unique TCR beta chains, 10 million to 12 million shared. Assay: immunoSEQ multiplex PCR; the TCRdb copy retains only in-frame clones and omits some. Clone size and V and J calls were adopted from that table, with D and trimming inferred from the DNA. There are some 150,000 clones in the sample; 65% to 75% occur only once, and approximately 2.6% lies in the top ten. Regarding this clone: The target antigen is unknown.

Material for sequencing was PBMCs. V is TRBV7-9 and J is TRBJ2-3; 11 bases are a match to TRBD2. The clonotype originates from a man in his late teens or twenties in good health and CMV-seronegative. CDR3: CASSSDSGGVTDTQYF. DNA of the CDR3: TGTGCCAGCAGCTCTGATAGCGGGGGGGTCACAGATACGCAGTATTTT.